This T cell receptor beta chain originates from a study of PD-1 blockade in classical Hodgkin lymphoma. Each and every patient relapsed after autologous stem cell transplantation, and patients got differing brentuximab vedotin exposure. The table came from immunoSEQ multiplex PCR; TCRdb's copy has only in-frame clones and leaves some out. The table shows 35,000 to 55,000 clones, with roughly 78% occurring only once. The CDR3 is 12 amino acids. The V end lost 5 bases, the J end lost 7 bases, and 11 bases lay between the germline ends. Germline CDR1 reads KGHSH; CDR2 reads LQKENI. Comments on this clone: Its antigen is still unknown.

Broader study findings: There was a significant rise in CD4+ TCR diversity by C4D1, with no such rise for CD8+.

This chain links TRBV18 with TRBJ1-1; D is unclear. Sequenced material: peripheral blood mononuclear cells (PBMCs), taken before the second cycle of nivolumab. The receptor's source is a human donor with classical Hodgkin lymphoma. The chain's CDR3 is CASSSGRLEAFF. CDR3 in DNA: TGTGCCAGCTCAAGCGGACGGCTTGAAGCTTTCTTT.